The entry below gives a single T cell receptor (beta chain) sequence along with its context. Its specificity is unknown. The entry originates in a study of CD8 T cells in Susac syndrome. The study, taken as a whole, reports: It was acknowledged in the study that the number of individuals who were included in its TCR sequencing and HLA analysis was relatively small.

The authors reverse transcribed 0.5 to 1 ug RNA with random hexamers. Coverage of TCR beta CDR3 amplification by immunoSEQ multiplex PCR extended to 54 Vbeta and 13 Jbeta. One entry per CDR3 protein results from TCRdb running MiXCR on the immunoSEQ multiplex PCR reads. The data contain about 150,000 distinct CDR3 sequences, about 95% of them singletons. V lost 3 bases, J lost 15 bases, and 16 bases lay in between. Germline-derived CDR1 and CDR2 are SGHDT and YYEEEE. The CDR3 is 12 amino acids. The authors sequenced TCR beta from blood CD8+ and CD4+ T cells. TEMRA cells were FACS-enriched, with CD8+ and CD4+ T cells isolated negatively.

The chain uses TRBV5-6 and TRBJ2-1; no clear D. This TCR came from a human donor with multiple sclerosis. The material sequenced was CD8+ T cells from PBMCs. The CDR3 protein is CASSWEEGSLFF. In nucleotides, the CDR3 is TGTGCCAGCAGCTGGGAAGAAGGTAGTTTGTTCTTC.